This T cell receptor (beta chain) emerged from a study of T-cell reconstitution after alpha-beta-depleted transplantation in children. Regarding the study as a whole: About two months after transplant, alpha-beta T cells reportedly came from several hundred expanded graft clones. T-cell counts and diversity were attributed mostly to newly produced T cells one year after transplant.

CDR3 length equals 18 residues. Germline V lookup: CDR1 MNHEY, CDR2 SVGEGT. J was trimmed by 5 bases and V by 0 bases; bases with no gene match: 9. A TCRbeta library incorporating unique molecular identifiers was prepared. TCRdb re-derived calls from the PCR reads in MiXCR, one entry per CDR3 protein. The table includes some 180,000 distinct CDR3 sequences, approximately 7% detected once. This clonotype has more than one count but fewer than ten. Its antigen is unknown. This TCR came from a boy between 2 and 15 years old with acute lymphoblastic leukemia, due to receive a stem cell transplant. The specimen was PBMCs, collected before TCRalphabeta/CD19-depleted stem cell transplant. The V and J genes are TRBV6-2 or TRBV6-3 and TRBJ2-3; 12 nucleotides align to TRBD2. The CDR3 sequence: CASSYSPDLAGGRDTQYF. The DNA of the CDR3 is TGTGCCAGCAGTTACTCGCCGGACCTAGCGGGGGGGCGAGATACGCAGTATTTT.